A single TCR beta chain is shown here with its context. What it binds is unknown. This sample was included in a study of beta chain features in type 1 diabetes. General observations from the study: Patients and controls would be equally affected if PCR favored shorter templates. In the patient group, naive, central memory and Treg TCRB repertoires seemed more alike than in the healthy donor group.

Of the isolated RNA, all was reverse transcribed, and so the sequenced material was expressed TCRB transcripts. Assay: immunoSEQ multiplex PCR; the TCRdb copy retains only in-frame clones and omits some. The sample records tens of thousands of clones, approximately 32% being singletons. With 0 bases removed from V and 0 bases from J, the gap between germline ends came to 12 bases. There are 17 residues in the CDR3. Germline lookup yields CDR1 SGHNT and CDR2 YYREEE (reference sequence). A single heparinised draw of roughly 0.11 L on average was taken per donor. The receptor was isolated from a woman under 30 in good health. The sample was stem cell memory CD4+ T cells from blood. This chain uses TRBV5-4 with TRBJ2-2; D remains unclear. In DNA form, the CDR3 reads TGTGCCAGCAGCTTGGACCCTCGCGGAACGAACACCGGGGAGCTGTTTTTT. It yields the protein CASSLDPRGTNTGELFF.